The entry below describes one T cell receptor beta chain. This entry belongs to a study of blood T cell repertoires in COVID-19. Authors' methods: Nucleated cell number was recorded as an estimate derived from reference gene primer amplification. The protocol was immunoSEQ multiplex PCR, while the TCRdb copy is restricted to in-frame clones and leaves out a portion. Clone size and V and J calls were adopted from that table, with D and trimming inferred from the DNA. Here the sample spans 150,000 to 200,000 clones, 84% being singletons. Sequences were obtained from peripheral blood. The sequence was obtained from a woman in her sixties or seventies with COVID-19, enrolled during active disease.

Here the CDR3 reads CASGKAGNTDTQYF. The DNA of the CDR3 is TGTGCCAGCGGAAAGGCAGGGAATACAGATACGCAGTATTTT. The chain is built from TRBV5-5 and TRBJ2-3, with D perhaps matching TRBD1 (5 bases). Trimming stripped 7 bases from V and 3 bases from J, with 15 bases between. This CDR3 has 14 amino acids. Germline assignment: CDR1 SGHKS and CDR2 YYEKEE (reference sequence).